The present entry profiles one T cell receptor beta chain with its context. The record originates from a study of blood T cell repertoires in COVID-19. Overall study context: Sites across the United States, Italy and Spain contributed samples from acute and convalescent COVID-19.

Original processing methods: How many nucleated cells were present was estimated from reference gene primer amplification. Assay used: immunoSEQ multiplex PCR; TCRdb lists only in-frame clones, some missing. That table supplies the V and J calls and clone size; D and trimming were determined from the DNA. The sample includes 120,000 or so clones, over 80% seen only once; the top ten take under 2.5%. Trimming removed 6 bases from V and 4 bases from J; junction bases left unmatched: 4. Germline CDR1 is SGHRS and CDR2 is YFSETQ. The CDR3 has 12 amino acids. V is TRBV5-1 and J is TRBJ2-7; 7 bases map to TRBD1. This clonotype was obtained from a man aged 70 or older with acute or convalescent COVID-19. Sequencing input: peripheral blood. CDR3 coding DNA: TGCGCCAGCACCCAGACAGGGTACGAGCAGTACTTC. This translates into CASTQTGYEQYF.